The next 22 T cell receptor beta chains were all read from a single sample in a study of shared clonotypes between healthy human individuals. Using immunoSEQ multiplex PCR, the repertoire was profiled, and TCRdb retains in-frame clones only, with some absent. The table records a few million clones, 85% to 95% of them present only once. CD45RO-negative, CCR7-selected cells formed the naive CD8 fraction, which excluded terminally differentiated effector memory CD45RA+ cells. The sequencing sample was made of naive CD8+ T cells from PBMCs. Every receptor here comes from a man between 18 and 35 years old in good health. Some clones in this sample may be carry-over from other donors' samples.

The rearrangement uses TRBV19 and TRBJ1-2; D not certain. V lost 5 bases, J lost 0 bases, and 10 bases lay in between. The CDR3 loop spans 14 amino acids. Per the germline V gene, CDR1 is LNHDA and CDR2 is SQIVND (reference sequence). The CDR3: CASSPRQTNYGYTF. CDR3 in DNA: TGTGCCAGTAGTCCCCGACAAACTAACTATGGCTACACCTTC.

The V gene is TRBV9, the J gene TRBJ1-4; D is possibly TRBD1 (5 bases). The CDR3 runs 15 residues. With 0 bases removed from V and 4 bases from J, the gap between germline ends came to 10 bases. The germline CDR1 and CDR2 sequences are SGDLS and YYNGEE. The DNA for the CDR3 is TGTGCCAGCAGCGTAGGCGGCAGGGTTAATGAAAAACTGTTTTTT. It translates to CASSVGGRVNEKLFF.

The V call is TRBV7-9, the J call TRBJ1-1; D not resolved. Germline values: CDR1 SEHNR, CDR2 FQNEAQ (reference sequence). Trimming shortened V by 5 bases and J by 6 bases, and 22 bases separated the two germline ends. The CDR3 spans 16 residues. Here the CDR3 DNA reads TGTGCCAGCAGCCCCAACATTCTCTCAACTGGGGCTGAAGCTTTCTTT. Its translation: CASSPNILSTGAEAFF.

The V call is TRBV18, the J call TRBJ2-7; D unclear. Germline loops: CDR1 KGHSH, CDR2 LQKENI. V lost 3 bases to trimming and J lost 5 bases, with 11 bases between them. This CDR3 is built from 13 residues. CDR3 amino acids: CASSPLNEDEQYF. The CDR3 bases are TGTGCCAGCTCACCCCTTAACGAGGACGAGCAGTACTTC.

This clone has a single count. CDR3 bases: TGCGCCAGCAGCCGTCAGGGGGCTTCATACAATGAGCAGTTCTTC. Translation gives CASSRQGASYNEQFF. V and J are TRBV5-1 and TRBJ2-1; 8 bases fit TRBD1. Germline CDR1 reads SGHRS; CDR2 reads YFSETQ. CDR3 length: 15 amino acids. Unmatched junction bases numbered 7, after V lost 4 bases and J lost 4 bases.

For the CDR3, the DNA is TGCGCCAGCAGCCAAGAACAGGTCACCTTAACCTACGAGCAGTACTTC. Its translation is CASSQEQVTLTYEQYF. This chain uses TRBV4-1 with TRBJ2-7; TRBD1 is a possible D gene (5 bases). The V gene lost 0 bases and the J gene lost 2 bases, with 14 bases spanning the gap. Germline-derived CDR1 and CDR2 are MGHRA and YSYEKL. The CDR3 is 16 residues long.

The J gene is TRBJ2-1, the V gene TRBV9; D perhaps matches TRBD2 (5 bases). CDR1 SGDLS and CDR2 YYNGEE come from the germline V gene. With 3 bases removed from V and 5 bases from J, the gap between germline ends came to 15 bases. The CDR3 extends over 15 amino acids. The CDR3 nucleotides read TGTGCCAGCAGCGCGGCGGGCGGGCGCGACAATGAGCAGTTCTTC. This sequence encodes CASSAAGGRDNEQFF.

The chain recombines TRBV6-6 with TRBJ2-1, with D tentatively TRBD2 (6 bases). The CDR3 contains 15 residues. Germline V gene sequence: CDR1 MNHNY, CDR2 SVGAGI (reference sequence). V dropped 2 bases and J dropped 7 bases, with 15 bases sitting between them. The CDR3 bases are TGTGCCAGCAGTTACGCGGGAACCCCCCGAAATGAGCAGTTCTTC. Amino acids: CASSYAGTPRNEQFF.

As regards this clone: Additional DNA sequences in this sample encode the identical CDR3. The chain is built from TRBV4-1 and TRBJ2-7, with D uncertain. V lost 1 base, J lost 4 bases, and 8 bases lay in between. CDR1 and CDR2 (germline): MGHRA, YSYEKL. This CDR3 has 13 residues. As DNA, the CDR3 is TGCGCCAGCAGCCAAGCGCTCGGGTACGAGCAGTACTTC. Translated: CASSQALGYEQYF.

A remark on this clone: The same CDR3 arises from other DNA sequences in this sample as well. This chain uses TRBV7-2 with TRBJ2-7, with D possibly being TRBD2 (5 bases). The CDR3 runs 13 residues. The V and J ends lost 3 bases and 3 bases respectively, with 9 bases between them. The germline gives CDR1 SGHTA, CDR2 FQGNSA. The CDR3 sequence is CASSFSGSYEQYF. CDR3 nucleotides: TGTGCCAGCAGCTTCTCGGGAAGCTACGAGCAGTACTTC.

The chain joins TRBV7-3 to TRBJ2-5; 8 bases match TRBD2. CDR1 is SGHTA and CDR2 is FQGTGA in the germline V gene. The CDR3 has 13 amino acids. J lost 5 bases, V lost 8 bases, and 7 bases had no gene match. The CDR3 reads CASAPGGDETQYF. The DNA of the CDR3 is TGTGCCAGCGCCCCCGGGGGGGATGAGACCCAGTACTTC. The variable domain in full, with the rest retrieved from reference TRBV7-3 and TRBJ2-5, is GAGVSQTPSNKVTEKGKYVELRCDPISGHTALYWYRQSLGQGPEFLIYFQGTGAADDSGLPNDRFFAVRPEGSVSTLKIQRTERGDSAVYLCASAPGGDETQYFGPGTRLLVL.

This chain uses TRBV7-9 with TRBJ2-2; the D call may be TRBD1 or TRBD2 (6 bases each). Germline-derived CDR1 and CDR2 are SEHNR and FQNEAQ (reference sequence). With 3 bases removed from V and 6 bases from J, the gap between germline ends came to 8 bases. The CDR3 totals 13 residues. CDR3 sequence: CASSFGGAGELFF. Here the CDR3 DNA reads TGTGCCAGCAGCTTCGGGGGCGCCGGGGAGCTGTTTTTT.

The chain uses TRBV28 and TRBJ2-7; D not resolved. The CDR3 spans 14 residues. Germline-derived CDR1 and CDR2 are MDHEN and SYDVKM. V dropped 1 base and J dropped 3 bases, with 10 bases sitting between them. The CDR3 DNA reads TGTGCCAGCAGTTTATACCCAGGCAACTACGAGCAGTACTTC. It specifies CASSLYPGNYEQYF.

The chain is built from TRBV5-4 and TRBJ2-1; 7 bases map to TRBD1. Losses at the gene ends were 4 bases for V and 8 bases for J; bases not matched to a gene: 15. This CDR3 has 16 residues. The germline V gene has CDR1 SGHNT and CDR2 YYREEE (reference sequence). The CDR3 region has the DNA TGTGCCAGCAGCCCGGGACCGGGACAGCGGTTGGATGAGCAGTTCTTC. Protein: CASSPGPGQRLDEQFF.

The V call is TRBV28, the J call TRBJ2-3, with D perhaps being TRBD1 or TRBD2 (6 bases each). The CDR3 covers 15 residues. From germline, CDR1 is MDHEN and CDR2 SYDVKM. V lost 6 bases and J lost 0, with 13 bases in between. The CDR3 loop reads CASSRGDISTDTQYF. In DNA, the CDR3 is TGTGCCAGCAGCCGCGGGGACATTAGCACAGATACGCAGTATTTT. Drawing the rest from reference TRBV28 and TRBJ2-3, the complete variable domain is DVKVTQSSRYLVKRTGEKVFLECVQDMDHENMFWYRQDPGLGLRLIYFSYDVKMKEKGDIPEGYSVSREKKERFSLILESASTNQTSMYLCASSRGDISTDTQYFGPGTRLTVL.

The V call is TRBV7-9, the J call TRBJ2-1, with D possibly being TRBD1 (6 bases). Trimming took 6 bases from V and 6 from J, leaving 21 bases between them. This CDR3 contains 16 residues. CDR1 is SEHNR, CDR2 FQNEAQ, per germline (reference sequence). The DNA for the CDR3 is TGTGCCAGCAGACCTATTACCTCAACAGGGACCAATGAGCAGTTCTTC. The encoded protein is CASRPITSTGTNEQFF.

This clone was seen a single time. V usage is TRBV28 and J usage is TRBJ1-5; D remains unclear. The ends were cut back, 5 bases at V and 4 bases at J, with 12 bases in the middle. Germline V CDR1 and CDR2: MDHEN, SYDVKM. The CDR3 is made up of 14 amino acids. The CDR3, as DNA: TGTGCCAGCAGTCCGTACCGAGGGAATCAGCCCCAGCATTTT. Translating gives CASSPYRGNQPQHF.

CDR3 region: CASSLSPWGYGRTGELFF. The DNA for the CDR3 is TGTGCCAGCAGTTTATCGCCTTGGGGATATGGAAGGACCGGGGAGCTGTTTTTT. J is TRBJ2-2 and V is TRBV27; D ambiguous. The CDR3 consists of 18 residues. CDR1 and CDR2 (germline): MNHEY, SMNVEV (reference sequence). Trimming cost V 0 bases and J 5 bases, with 19 bases left between them.

The chain carries TRBV27 and TRBJ1-2; TRBD1 is a possible D gene (6 bases). Germline V gene lookup returns CDR1 MNHEY and CDR2 SMNVEV (reference sequence). Trimming stripped 1 base from V and 8 bases from J, with 14 bases between. The CDR3 has 14 residues. CDR3 nucleotides: TGTGCCAGCAGTTTATGGCCGGGGGCGGGCGGCTACACCTTC. Protein product: CASSLWPGAGGYTF.

The J gene is TRBJ2-7, the V gene TRBV29-1; D remains unclear. V gave up 6 bases and J gave up 6 bases, with 9 bases separating them. CDR1 is SQVTM, CDR2 ANQGSEA, per germline. The CDR3 spans 10 residues. The CDR3 bases are TGCAGCGTCCTCGAGGTCGAGCAGTACTTC. Encoded protein: CSVLEVEQYF.

The V and J genes are TRBV7-8 and TRBJ1-4; 8 bases fit TRBD1. CDR3 length equals 15 residues. The germline gives CDR1 SGHVS, CDR2 FQNEAQ. V trimming: 5 bases; J trimming: 6 bases; junction bases outside the gene matches: 8. DNA for the CDR3: TGTGCCAGCAGCCACTGGGCGGACAGGGATGAAAAACTGTTTTTT. It codes for CASSHWADRDEKLFF.

The chain links TRBV27 to TRBJ2-1; D may correspond to TRBD1 or TRBD2 (5 bases each). Trimming pared 5 bases from V and 4 bases from J, leaving 21 bases between. This CDR3 spans 17 amino acids. The germline V gene has CDR1 MNHEY and CDR2 SMNVEV (reference sequence). The CDR3 reads CASSPHIGTGIYNEQFF. For the CDR3, the DNA is TGTGCCAGCAGTCCTCATATCGGGACGGGAATATACAATGAGCAGTTCTTC.